Below, 5 T cell receptor beta chains from the same sample are listed, as sequenced in a study of regulatory T cells in long-lasting Graves disease. The time point: persistent/refractory GD, antithyroid drugs over 5 years with positive TRAb. The TCR library was prepared using RNA isolated from PBMCs. Arm-PCR with iRepertoire HTBI primers amplified the CDR3 regions for these TCR beta libraries. TCRdb reprocessed the multiplex PCR reads with MiXCR, giving one entry per CDR3 protein. The data hold 500,000 to 800,000 distinct CDR3 sequences, with 30% observed a single time. Sequenced here: peripheral blood mononuclear cells (PBMCs), sampled when the disease was refractory, from a patient treated with antithyroid drugs. Every receptor here comes from a female donor with Graves disease.

This clonotype was counted at least ten times. This chain connects TRBV12-3 or TRBV12-4 to TRBJ1-5; D is undetermined. The CDR3 is made up of 14 amino acids. V was pared by 3 bases and J by 2 bases, with 8 bases between. The CDR3 here is CASSFSQGNQPQHF. The CDR3 DNA follows: TGTGCCAGCAGTTTCAGCCAGGGCAATCAGCCCCAGCATTTT.

The rearrangement links TRBV2 to TRBJ2-6, with unresolved D. Trimming removed 2 bases from V and 4 bases from J, with 9 bases in between. Germline assignment: CDR1 SNHLY and CDR2 FYNNEI. There are 15 residues in the CDR3. CDR3 bases: TGTGCCAGCAGTGAATTAACGCCGGGGGCCAACGTCCTGACTTTC. It is translated as CASSELTPGANVLTF. Drawing the rest from reference TRBV2 and TRBJ2-6, the complete variable domain is EPEVTQTPSHQVTQMGQEVILRCVPISNHLYFYWYRQILGQKVEFLVSFYNNEISEKSEIFDDQFSVERPDGSNFTLKIRSTKLEDSAMYFCASSELTPGANVLTFGAGSRLTVL.

The chain combines TRBV6-2 or TRBV6-3 with TRBJ1-2; D is possibly TRBD1 (6 bases). V was clipped by 7 bases and J by 5 bases, with 14 bases between them. The CDR3 contains 13 residues. Per germline, CDR1 MNHEY and CDR2 SVGEGT. The CDR3 region is CASIPTGYYGYTF. The CDR3 bases are TGTGCCAGCATCCCCACAGGGTATTATGGCTACACCTTC.

The chain joins TRBV2 to TRBJ1-5; the D is unclear. This CDR3 comprises 15 residues. Germline CDR1 SNHLY, CDR2 FYNNEI. V lost 6 bases, J lost 5 bases, and 17 bases lay in between. The CDR3 is CASSGGSLRYQPQHF. As DNA, the CDR3 is TGTGCCAGCAGCGGAGGGTCTCTTAGATATCAGCCCCAGCATTTT.

V usage is TRBV19 and J usage is TRBJ2-3; D is unresolved. This CDR3 region has 14 residues. Trimming shortened V by 6 bases and J by 2 bases, and 12 bases separated the two germline ends. The germline V gene has CDR1 LNHDA and CDR2 SQIVND (reference sequence). The CDR3 here is CASSTTGVTDTQYF. CDR3 nucleotide sequence: TGTGCCAGTAGCACCACTGGGGTCACAGATACGCAGTATTTT. The complete variable domain, with remaining parts taken from reference TRBV19 and TRBJ2-3, reads DGGITQSPKYLFRKEGQNVTLSCEQNLNHDAMYWYRQDPGQGLRLIYYSQIVNDFQKGDIAEGYSVSREKKESFPLTVTSAQKNPTAFYLCASSTTGVTDTQYFGPGTRLTVL.